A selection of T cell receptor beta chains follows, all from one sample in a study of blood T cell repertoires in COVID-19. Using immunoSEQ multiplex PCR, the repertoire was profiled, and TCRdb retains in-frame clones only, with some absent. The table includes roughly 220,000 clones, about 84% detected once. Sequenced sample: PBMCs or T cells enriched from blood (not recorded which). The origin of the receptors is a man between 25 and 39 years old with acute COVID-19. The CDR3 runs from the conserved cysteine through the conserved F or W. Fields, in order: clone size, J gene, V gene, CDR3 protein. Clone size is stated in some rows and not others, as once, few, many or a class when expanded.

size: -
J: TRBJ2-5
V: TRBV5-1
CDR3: CASSWDSGAIQETQYF

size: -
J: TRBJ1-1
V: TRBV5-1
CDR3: CASSLEGLMNTEAFF

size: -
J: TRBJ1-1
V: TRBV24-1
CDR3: CATSDGVRAEAFF

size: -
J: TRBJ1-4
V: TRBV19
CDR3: CASTPGGFANEKLFF

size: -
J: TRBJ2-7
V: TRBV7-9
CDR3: CASSLTTETYEQYF

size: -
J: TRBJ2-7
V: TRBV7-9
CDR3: CASSLGWDRVDF

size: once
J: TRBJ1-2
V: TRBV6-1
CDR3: CASSEARTGVGGYTF

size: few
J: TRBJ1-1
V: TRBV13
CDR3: CASSLKRGAEAFF

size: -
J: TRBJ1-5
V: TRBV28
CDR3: CASRTGGGQPQHF

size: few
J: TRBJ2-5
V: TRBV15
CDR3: CATSRGGAAETQYF

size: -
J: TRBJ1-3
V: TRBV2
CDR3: CASSGLVGGAITGNTIYF

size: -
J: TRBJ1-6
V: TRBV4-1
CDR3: CASSQVLGDSPLHF

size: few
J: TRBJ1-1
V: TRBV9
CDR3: CASSVGGSTEAFF

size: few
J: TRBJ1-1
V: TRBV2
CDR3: CASSTGHLGGAFF

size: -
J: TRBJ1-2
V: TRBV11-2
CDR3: CASSSHGSGANYGYTF

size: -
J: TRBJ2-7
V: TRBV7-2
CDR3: CASSLFQGIYEQYF

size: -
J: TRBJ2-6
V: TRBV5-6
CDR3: CASSSNLWQAGANVLTF

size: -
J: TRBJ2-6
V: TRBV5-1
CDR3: CASSSGTSGRVSGANVLTF

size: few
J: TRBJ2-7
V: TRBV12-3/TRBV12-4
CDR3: CASSPSVYEQYF

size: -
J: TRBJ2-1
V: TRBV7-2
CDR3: CASSPGAWREQFF

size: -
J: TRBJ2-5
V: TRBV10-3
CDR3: CAISDRLAGVQETQYF

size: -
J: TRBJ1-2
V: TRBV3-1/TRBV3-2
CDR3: CASSQRGENGYTF

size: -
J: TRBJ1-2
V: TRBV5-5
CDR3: CASRTLFRDRVVQYGYTF

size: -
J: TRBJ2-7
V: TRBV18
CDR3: CASSWRDRTYEQYF

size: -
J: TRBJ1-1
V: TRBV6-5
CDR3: CAGGGWTEAFF

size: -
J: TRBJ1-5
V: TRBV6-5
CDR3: CASSYSEENQPQHF

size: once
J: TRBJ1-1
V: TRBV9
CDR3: CASSVHSNTEAFF

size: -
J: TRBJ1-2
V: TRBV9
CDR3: CASSPNLLGANYGYTF

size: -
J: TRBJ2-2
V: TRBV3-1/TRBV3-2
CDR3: CASSISTGELFF

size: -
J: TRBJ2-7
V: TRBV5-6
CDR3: CASSLGDRGYEQYF

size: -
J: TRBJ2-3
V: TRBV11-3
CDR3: CASSLDSDTQYF

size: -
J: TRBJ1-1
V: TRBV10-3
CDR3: CAVSGRQGTMNTEAFF